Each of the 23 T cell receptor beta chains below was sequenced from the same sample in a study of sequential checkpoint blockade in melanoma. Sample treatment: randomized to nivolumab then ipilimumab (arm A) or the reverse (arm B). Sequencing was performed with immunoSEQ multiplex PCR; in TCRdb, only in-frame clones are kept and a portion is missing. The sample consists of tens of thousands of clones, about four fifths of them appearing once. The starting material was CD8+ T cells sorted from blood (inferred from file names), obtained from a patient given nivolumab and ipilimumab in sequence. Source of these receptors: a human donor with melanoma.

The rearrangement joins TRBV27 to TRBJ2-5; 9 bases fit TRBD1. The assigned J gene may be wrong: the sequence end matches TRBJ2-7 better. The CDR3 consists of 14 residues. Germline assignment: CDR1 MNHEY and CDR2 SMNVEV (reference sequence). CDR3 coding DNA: TGTGCCAGCAGCCTACAGGGGGCTTACCTCGAGCAGTACTTC. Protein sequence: CASSLQGAYLEQYF.

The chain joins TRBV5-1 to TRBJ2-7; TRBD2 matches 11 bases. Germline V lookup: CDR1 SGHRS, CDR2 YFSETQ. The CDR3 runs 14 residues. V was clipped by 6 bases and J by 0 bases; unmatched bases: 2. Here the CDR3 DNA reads TGCGCCAGCAACCTAGCGGGAGGCTCCTACGAGCAGTACTTC. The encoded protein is CASNLAGGSYEQYF.

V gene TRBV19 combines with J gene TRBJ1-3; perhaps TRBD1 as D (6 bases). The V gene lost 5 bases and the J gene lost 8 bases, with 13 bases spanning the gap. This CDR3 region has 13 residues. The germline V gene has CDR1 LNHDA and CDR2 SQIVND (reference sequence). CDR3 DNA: TGTGCCAGTAGTTTGGCAGAGGGGGACACCATATATTTT. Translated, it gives CASSLAEGDTIYF.

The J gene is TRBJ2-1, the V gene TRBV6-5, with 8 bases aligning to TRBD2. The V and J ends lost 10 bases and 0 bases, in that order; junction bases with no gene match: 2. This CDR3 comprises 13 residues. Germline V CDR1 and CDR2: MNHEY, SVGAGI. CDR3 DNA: TGTGCCACCGGGACTAGCTCCTACAATGAGCAGTTCTTC. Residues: CATGTSSYNEQFF.

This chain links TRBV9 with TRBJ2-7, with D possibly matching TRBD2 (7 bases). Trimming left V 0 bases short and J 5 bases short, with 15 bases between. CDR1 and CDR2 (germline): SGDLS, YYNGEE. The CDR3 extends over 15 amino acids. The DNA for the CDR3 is TGTGCCAGCAGCGTAGGAGGGGGGGCTGGCGACGAGCAGTACTTC. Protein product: CASSVGGGAGDEQYF.

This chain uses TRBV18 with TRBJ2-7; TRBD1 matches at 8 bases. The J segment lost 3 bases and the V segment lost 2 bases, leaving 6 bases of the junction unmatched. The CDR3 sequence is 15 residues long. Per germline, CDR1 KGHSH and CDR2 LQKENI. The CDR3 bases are TGTGCCAGCTCACCAGGACAGGGCGGGATCTACGAGCAGTACTTC. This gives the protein CASSPGQGGIYEQYF. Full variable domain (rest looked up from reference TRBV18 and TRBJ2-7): NAGVMQNPRHLVRRRGQEARLRCSPMKGHSHVYWYRQLPEEGLKFMVYLQKENIIDESGMPKERFSAEFPKEGPSILRIQQVVRGDSAAYFCASSPGQGGIYEQYFGPGTRLTVT.

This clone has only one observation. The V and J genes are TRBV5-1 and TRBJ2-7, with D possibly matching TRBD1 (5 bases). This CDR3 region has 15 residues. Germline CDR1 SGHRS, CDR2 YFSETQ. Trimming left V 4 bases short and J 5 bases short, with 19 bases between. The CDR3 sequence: CASSNSPGQLNEQYF. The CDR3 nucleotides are TGCGCCAGCAGCAATTCCCCCGGACAACTGAACGAGCAGTACTTC.

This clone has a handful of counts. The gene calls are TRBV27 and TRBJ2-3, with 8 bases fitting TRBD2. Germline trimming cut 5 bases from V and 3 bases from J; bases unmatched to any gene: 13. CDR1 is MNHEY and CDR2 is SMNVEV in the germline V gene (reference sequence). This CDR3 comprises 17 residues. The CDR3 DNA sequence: TGTGCCAGCAGTCACGGGGGAAGCGGGAGAGGAACAGATACGCAGTATTTT. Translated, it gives CASSHGGSGRGTDTQYF.

CDR3 amino acids: CASSPPRSSSYNEQFF. The CDR3 nucleotides are TGTGCCAGCTCACCCCCGCGGAGTTCCTCCTACAATGAGCAGTTCTTC. The rearrangement links TRBV18 to TRBJ2-1, with D unresolved. There are 16 residues in the CDR3. Deletions cut 3 bases from V and 0 bases from J, with 12 bases between. Germline CDR1 reads KGHSH; CDR2 reads LQKENI.

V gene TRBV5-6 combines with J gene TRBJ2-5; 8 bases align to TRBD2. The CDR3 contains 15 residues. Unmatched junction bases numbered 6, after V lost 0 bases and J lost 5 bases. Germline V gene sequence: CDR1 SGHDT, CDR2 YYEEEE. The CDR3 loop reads CASSLAGGVGETQYF. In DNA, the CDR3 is TGTGCCAGCAGCTTGGCCGGGGGGGTTGGGGAGACCCAGTACTTC.

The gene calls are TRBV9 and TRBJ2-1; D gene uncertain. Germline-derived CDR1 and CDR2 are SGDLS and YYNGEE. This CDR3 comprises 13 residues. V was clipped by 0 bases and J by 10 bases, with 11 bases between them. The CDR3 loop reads CASSVDVSAEQFF. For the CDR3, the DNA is TGTGCCAGCAGCGTAGATGTCAGCGCGGAGCAGTTCTTC.

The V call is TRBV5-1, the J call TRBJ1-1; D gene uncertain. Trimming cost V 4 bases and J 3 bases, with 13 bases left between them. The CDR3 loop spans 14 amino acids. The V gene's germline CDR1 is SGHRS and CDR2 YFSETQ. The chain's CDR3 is CASSPISSDTEAFF. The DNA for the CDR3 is TGCGCCAGCAGCCCCATTTCCTCGGACACTGAAGCTTTCTTT.

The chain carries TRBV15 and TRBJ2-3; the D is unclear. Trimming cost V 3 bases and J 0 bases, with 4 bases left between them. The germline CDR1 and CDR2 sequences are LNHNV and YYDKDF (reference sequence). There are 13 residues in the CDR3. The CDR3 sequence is CATSRTSTDTQYF. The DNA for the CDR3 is TGTGCCACCAGCAGGACTAGCACAGATACGCAGTATTTT.

CDR3 nucleotides: TGTGCCAGCAGTTTTCGGGGGGTGACGGACACTGAAGCTTTCTTT. This sequence encodes CASSFRGVTDTEAFF. This chain connects TRBV28 to TRBJ1-1; a weak D match, TRBD1 (5 bases). Looked up from germline, CDR1 is MDHEN and CDR2 is SYDVKM. The CDR3 has 15 residues. V lost 3 bases and J 3 bases, leaving 14 bases between the germline ends.

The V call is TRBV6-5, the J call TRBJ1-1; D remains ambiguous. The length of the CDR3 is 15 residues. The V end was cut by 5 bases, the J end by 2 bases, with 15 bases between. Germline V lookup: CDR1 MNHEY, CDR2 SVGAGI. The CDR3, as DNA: TGTGCCAGCAGTAGTCTCGGGGTTGGAAACACTGAAGCTTTCTTT. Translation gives CASSSLGVGNTEAFF.

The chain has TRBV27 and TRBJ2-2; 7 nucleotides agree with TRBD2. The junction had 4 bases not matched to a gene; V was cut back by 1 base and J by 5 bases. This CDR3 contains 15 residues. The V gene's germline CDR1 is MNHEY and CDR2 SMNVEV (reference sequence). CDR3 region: CASSLWGGETGELFF. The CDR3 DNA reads TGTGCCAGCAGTTTATGGGGGGGTGAAACCGGGGAGCTGTTTTTT.

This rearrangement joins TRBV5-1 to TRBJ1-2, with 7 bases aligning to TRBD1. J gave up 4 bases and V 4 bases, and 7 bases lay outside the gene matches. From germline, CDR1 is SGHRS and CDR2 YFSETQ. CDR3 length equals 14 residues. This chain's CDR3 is CASSPGGGSYGYTF. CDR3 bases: TGCGCCAGCAGCCCCGGAGGGGGCAGCTATGGCTACACCTTC.

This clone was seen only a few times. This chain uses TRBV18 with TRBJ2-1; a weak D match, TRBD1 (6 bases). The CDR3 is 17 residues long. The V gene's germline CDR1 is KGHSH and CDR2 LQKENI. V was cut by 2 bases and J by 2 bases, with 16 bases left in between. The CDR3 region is CASSPTTIGQPYNEQFF. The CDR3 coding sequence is TGTGCCAGCTCACCAACCACGATCGGACAGCCCTACAATGAGCAGTTCTTC.

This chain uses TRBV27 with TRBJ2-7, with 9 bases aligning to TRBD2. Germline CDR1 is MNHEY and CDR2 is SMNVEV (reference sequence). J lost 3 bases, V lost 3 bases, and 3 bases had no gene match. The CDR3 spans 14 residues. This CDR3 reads CASSFAGGGYEQYF. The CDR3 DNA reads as TGTGCCAGCAGTTTTGCGGGAGGGGGCTACGAGCAGTACTTC.

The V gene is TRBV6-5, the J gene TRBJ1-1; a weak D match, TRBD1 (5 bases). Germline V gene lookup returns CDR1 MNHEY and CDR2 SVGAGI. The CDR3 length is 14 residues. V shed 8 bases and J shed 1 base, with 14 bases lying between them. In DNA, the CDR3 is TGTGCCAGCGGCCGCGGGACCGGGAACACTGAAGCTTTCTTT. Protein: CASGRGTGNTEAFF.

The CDR3 loop is CASSLVPGHRNQPQHF. The CDR3, as DNA: TGCGCCAGCAGCTTGGTACCGGGACATCGCAATCAGCCCCAGCATTTT. The chain combines TRBV5-1 with TRBJ1-5; a possible D gene is TRBD1 (6 bases). V was pared by 0 bases and J by 2 bases, with 12 bases between. The germline gives CDR1 SGHRS, CDR2 YFSETQ. The CDR3 has 16 residues.

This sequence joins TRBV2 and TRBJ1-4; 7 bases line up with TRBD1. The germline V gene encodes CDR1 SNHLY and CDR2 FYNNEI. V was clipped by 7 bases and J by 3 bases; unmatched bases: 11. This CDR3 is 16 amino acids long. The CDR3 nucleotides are TGTGCCAGCACCGAGACAGGGCGGATGCCTAATGAAAAACTGTTTTTT. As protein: CASTETGRMPNEKLFF.

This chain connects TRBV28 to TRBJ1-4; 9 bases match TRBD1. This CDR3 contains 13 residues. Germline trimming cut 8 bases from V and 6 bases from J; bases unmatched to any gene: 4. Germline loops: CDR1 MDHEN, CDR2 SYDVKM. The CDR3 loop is CASGTGLDEKLFF. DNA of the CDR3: TGTGCCAGCGGGACAGGGCTCGATGAAAAACTGTTTTTT. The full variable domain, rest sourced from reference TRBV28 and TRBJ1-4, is DVKVTQSSRYLVKRTGEKVFLECVQDMDHENMFWYRQDPGLGLRLIYFSYDVKMKEKGDIPEGYSVSREKKERFSLILESASTNQTSMYLCASGTGLDEKLFFGSGTQLSVL.